The source of this T cell receptor beta chain is a study of T cells in localized non-small cell lung cancer. This clone has just a few counts. Sequencing used immunoSEQ multiplex PCR; TCRdb keeps in-frame clones, though not all of them. The sample has just under 1,500 clones, 15% to 20% seen once. CDR3 length: 12 amino acids. V lost 7 bases to trimming and J lost 4 bases, with 10 bases between them. Germline V gives CDR1 SNHLY, CDR2 FYNNEI. This sequence originates from a woman aged 40-69 years with stage I lung adenocarcinoma. Sequences were derived from lung tumor tissue, sampled before any cancer treatment. V gene TRBV2 combines with J gene TRBJ1-1, with unresolved D. CDR3 in DNA: TGTGCCAGCATTCGGTTGGGCACTGAAGCTTTCTTT. Its translation is CASIRLGTEAFF.